This T cell receptor beta chain comes out of a study of shared clonotypes between healthy human individuals. Regarding the study as a whole: Sequencing depth was predicted to influence how clonotypes are shared among donors.

This clone has more than one count but fewer than ten. Antigen unknown. Unsorted samples used roughly 90 million PBMCs for genomic DNA. The CDR3 is made up of 15 amino acids. CDR1 is MDHEN and CDR2 is SYDVKM in the germline V gene. Trimming left V 7 bases short and J 0 bases short, with 13 bases between. Samples underwent the assay at deep level. Unsorted PBMC DNA was sequenced on ten immunoSEQ deep assay plates. Using immunoSEQ multiplex PCR, the repertoire was profiled, and TCRdb retains in-frame clones only, with some absent. Of about 490,000 clones listed, around 80% are singletons. The receptor was isolated from a woman in her 40s in good health. Some clones in this sample may be carry-over from other donors' samples. This chain joins TRBV28 and TRBJ2-1, with D possibly TRBD1 on 6 matching bases. Sequencing used PBMCs. The CDR3: CASNTQGSSYNEQFF. The CDR3 DNA reads as TGTGCCAGCAACACTCAGGGGAGCTCCTACAATGAGCAGTTCTTC.